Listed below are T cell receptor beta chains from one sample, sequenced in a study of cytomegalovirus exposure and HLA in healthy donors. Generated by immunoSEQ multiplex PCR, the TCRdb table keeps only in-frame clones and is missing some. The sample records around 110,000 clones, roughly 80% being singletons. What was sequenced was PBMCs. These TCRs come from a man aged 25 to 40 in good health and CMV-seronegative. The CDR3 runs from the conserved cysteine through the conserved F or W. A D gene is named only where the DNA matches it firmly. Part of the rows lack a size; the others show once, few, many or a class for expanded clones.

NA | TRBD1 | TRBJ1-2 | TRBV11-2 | CASSLTGGGYGYTF | TGTGCCAGCAGCTTAACAGGGGGCGGGTATGGCTACACCTTC
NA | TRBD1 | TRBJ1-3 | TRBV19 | CASTGTGGTGNTIYF | TGTGCCAGTACCGGGACAGGGGGCACTGGAAACACCATATATTTT
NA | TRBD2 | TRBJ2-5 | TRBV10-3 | CAISESPSGQETQYF | TGTGCCATCAGTGAGTCCCCTAGCGGCCAAGAGACCCAGTACTTC
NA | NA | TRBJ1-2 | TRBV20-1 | CSARTHLGYTF | TGCAGTGCTAGGACACATCTTGGCTACACCTTC
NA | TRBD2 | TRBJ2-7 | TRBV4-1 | CASSSRTSGGAYEQYF | TGCGCCAGCAGCTCCCGGACTAGCGGGGGAGCCTACGAGCAGTACTTC
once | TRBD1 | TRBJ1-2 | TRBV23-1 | CASSQLPRDREANYGYTF | TGCGCCAGCAGTCAACTTCCCCGGGACAGAGAAGCTAACTATGGCTACACCTTC
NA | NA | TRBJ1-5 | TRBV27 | CASSLFRGQPQHF | TGTGCCAGCAGTTTATTCAGGGGACAGCCCCAGCATTTT
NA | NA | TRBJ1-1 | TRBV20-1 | CSARDDRGAFF | TGCAGTGCTAGAGACGACCGAGGAGCTTTCTTT
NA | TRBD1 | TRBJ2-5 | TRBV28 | CASSLWGTGGRETQYF | TGTGCCAGCAGTTTGTGGGGGACAGGGGGCCGGGAGACCCAGTACTTC
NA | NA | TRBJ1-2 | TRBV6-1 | CASSEFNRQAYGYTF | TGTGCCAGCAGCGAATTCAACAGGCAAGCGTATGGCTACACCTTC
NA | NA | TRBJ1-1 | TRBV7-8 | CASSLAWGGNTEAFF | TGTGCCAGCAGCTTAGCGTGGGGGGGGAACACTGAAGCTTTCTTT
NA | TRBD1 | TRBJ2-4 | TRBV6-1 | CASSVLTGRDSQYF | TGTGCCAGCAGTGTCCTGACGGGCAGGGACAGTCAGTACTTC
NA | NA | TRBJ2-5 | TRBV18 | CASSPRLGETQYF | TGTGCCAGCTCACCGAGGTTAGGAGAGACCCAGTACTTC
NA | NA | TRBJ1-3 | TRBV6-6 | CASTDTSGNSGNTIYF | TGTGCCAGCACCGATACTTCAGGAAACTCTGGAAACACCATATATTTT
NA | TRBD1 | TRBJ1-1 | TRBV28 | CASSLRAGGAFF | TGTGCCAGCAGTTTGCGGGCAGGGGGAGCTTTCTTT
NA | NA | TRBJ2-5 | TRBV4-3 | CASSQSGTPQETQYF | TGCGCCAGCAGCCAATCCGGGACACCTCAAGAGACCCAGTACTTC
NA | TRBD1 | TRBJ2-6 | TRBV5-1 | CASSLGTGAGANVLTF | TGCGCCAGCAGCTTGGGGACAGGGGCTGGGGCCAACGTCCTGACTTTC
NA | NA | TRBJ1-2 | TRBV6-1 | CASATGPSGNYGYTF | TGTGCCAGCGCAACAGGGCCCTCTGGGAACTATGGCTACACCTTC
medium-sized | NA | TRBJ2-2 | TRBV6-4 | CASSDSDSNTGELFF | TGTGCCAGCAGTGACTCGGACTCGAACACCGGGGAGCTGTTTTTT
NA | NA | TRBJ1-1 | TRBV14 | CASSHKMGRDTEAFF | TGTGCCAGCAGCCACAAGATGGGCCGTGACACTGAAGCTTTCTTT
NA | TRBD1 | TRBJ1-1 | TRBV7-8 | CASSAVPGGYTEAFF | TGTGCCAGCAGCGCCGTCCCAGGGGGCTACACTGAAGCTTTCTTT
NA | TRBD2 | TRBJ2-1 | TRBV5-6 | CASSELGLAGGPDNEQFF | TGTGCCAGCAGCGAATTAGGACTAGCGGGGGGACCTGACAATGAGCAGTTCTTC
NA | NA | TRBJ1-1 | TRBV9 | CASTPEGGLGTEAFF | TGTGCCAGCACCCCGGAGGGGGGGTTGGGCACTGAAGCTTTCTTT
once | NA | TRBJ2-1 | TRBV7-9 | CASSSGHSNSYNEQFF | TGTGCCAGCAGCTCGGGACACTCCAACTCCTACAATGAGCAGTTCTTC
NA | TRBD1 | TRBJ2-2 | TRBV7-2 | CASSRNRDRANTGELFF | TGTGCCAGCAGCCGCAACCGCGACAGGGCGAACACCGGGGAGCTGTTTTTT
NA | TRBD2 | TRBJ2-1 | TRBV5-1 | CASSLGSGVEQFF | TGCGCCAGCAGCTTGGGAAGCGGGGTTGAGCAGTTCTTC
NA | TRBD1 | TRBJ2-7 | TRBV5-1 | CASSLGQGSYEQYF | TGCGCCAGCAGCTTGGGACAGGGAAGTTACGAGCAGTACTTC
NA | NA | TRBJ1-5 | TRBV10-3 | CAIGRSLGANQPQHF | TGTGCCATCGGCCGCAGTTTGGGGGCGAATCAGCCCCAGCATTTT
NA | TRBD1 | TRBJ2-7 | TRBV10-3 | CAISARDSTYEQYF | TGTGCCATCAGCGCCAGGGACAGCACCTACGAGCAGTACTTC
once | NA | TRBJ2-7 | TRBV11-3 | CASSLESTYEQYF | TGTGCCAGCAGCTTAGAGTCCACCTACGAGCAGTACTTC
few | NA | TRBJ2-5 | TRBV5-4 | CASSLASRGETQYF | TGTGCCAGCAGCTTGGCCTCCCGAGGGGAGACCCAGTACTTC
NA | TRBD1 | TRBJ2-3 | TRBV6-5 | CASAEQGARTDTQYF | TGTGCCAGCGCCGAACAGGGGGCCCGCACAGATACGCAGTATTTT
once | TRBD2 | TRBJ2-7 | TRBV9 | CASSSGGAPYEQYF | TGTGCCAGCAGCTCCGGGGGGGCCCCCTACGAGCAGTACTTC
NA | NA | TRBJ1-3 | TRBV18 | CASSLSGAPGNTIYF | TGTGCCAGCTCACTATCAGGGGCCCCTGGAAACACCATATATTTT
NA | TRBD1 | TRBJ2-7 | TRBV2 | CASRRDRESSEQYF | TGTGCCAGCAGAAGGGACAGGGAATCGAGCGAGCAGTACTTC
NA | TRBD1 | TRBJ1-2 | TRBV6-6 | CASTRDRGRPHYGYTF | TGTGCCAGCACCCGGGACAGGGGGCGGCCTCACTATGGCTACACCTTC
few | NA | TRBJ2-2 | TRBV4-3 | CASSQDPSRASELFF | TGCGCCAGCAGCCAAGATCCTAGCCGGGCGTCGGAGCTGTTTTTT
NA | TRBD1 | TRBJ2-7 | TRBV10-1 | CASRVGQLSSYEQYF | TGCGCCAGCAGAGTGGGACAGCTTTCCTCCTACGAGCAGTACTTC
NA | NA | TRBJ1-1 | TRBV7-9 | CASSLGSVGNTEAFF | TGTGCCAGCAGCTTAGGGTCGGTCGGGAACACTGAAGCTTTCTTT
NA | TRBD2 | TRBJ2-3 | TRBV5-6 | CASSLGPASGGPWDTQYF | TGTGCCAGCAGCTTGGGACCCGCTAGCGGGGGGCCCTGGGATACGCAGTATTTT
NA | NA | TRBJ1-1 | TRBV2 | CASIGQRNTEAFF | TGTGCCAGCATCGGACAAAGGAACACTGAAGCTTTCTTT
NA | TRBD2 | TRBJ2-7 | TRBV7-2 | CASSIGLAGGSYEQYF | TGTGCCAGCAGCATCGGACTAGCGGGGGGGAGCTACGAGCAGTACTTC
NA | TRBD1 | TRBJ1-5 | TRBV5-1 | CASSLEGASNQPQHF | TGCGCCAGCAGCTTGGAGGGGGCGAGCAATCAGCCCCAGCATTTT
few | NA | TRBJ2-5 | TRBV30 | CACHTRGAKETQYF | TGTGCCTGTCATACCAGGGGGGCTAAAGAGACCCAGTACTTC
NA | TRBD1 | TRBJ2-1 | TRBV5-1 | CASSFVSGGFNEQFF | TGCGCCAGCAGCTTTGTATCAGGGGGCTTCAATGAGCAGTTCTTC
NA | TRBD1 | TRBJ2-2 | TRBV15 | CATSRGGQGAGELFF | TGTGCCACCAGCAGAGGGGGACAGGGGGCCGGGGAGCTGTTTTTT
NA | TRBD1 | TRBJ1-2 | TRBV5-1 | CASSKTDDRGYGYTF | TGCGCCAGCAGCAAGACTGACGACAGGGGCTATGGCTACACCTTC
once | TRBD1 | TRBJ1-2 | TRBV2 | CASSPGQGFDGYTF | TGTGCCAGCAGCCCGGGACAGGGTTTCGATGGCTACACCTTC